This TCR beta chain was captured by sequencing in a study of T cell responses to AZD1222 COVID-19 vaccine. Broader study findings: Among vaccine-associated CD4 TCRs, coverage spanned spike, with dominance at 160-218 and 743-854. The study reported that nearly half of spike-specific TCRs target unmutated variant regions. Clonal diversity was possibly underestimated, and the donors were mostly white British, with more females.

Clones were sequenced by immunoSEQ multiplex PCR, and TCRdb holds only the in-frame ones, with some missing. This sample has approximately 140,000 clones, with less than 95% found just once. About this clone: Its target is not known.

J gave up 5 bases and V 5 bases, and 2 bases lay outside the gene matches. Germline lookup yields CDR1 SQVTM and CDR2 ANQGSEA. The CDR3 has 12 residues. This chain connects TRBV29-1 to TRBJ1-2, with 10 bases identical to TRBD1. The clonotype comes from an adult in good health. The source material was peripheral blood, sampled on day 0 of AZD1222 vaccination. The CDR3 sequence is CSVRTGGYGYTF. The DNA of the CDR3 is TGCAGCGTTAGGACAGGGGGTTATGGCTACACCTTC.